This T cell receptor beta chain is from a study of beta chain features in type 1 diabetes. Study-wide results and caveats: Among all four CD4+ subsets, Type 1 diabetes patients had TCRB CDR3s that were moderately but significantly shorter.

The sequenced template was cDNA made from the entire isolated RNA. Profiling relied on immunoSEQ multiplex PCR, and the TCRdb table lists in-frame clones only, not all of them. The data show almost 350,000 clones, with around 9.7% seen just once and roughly 1% held by the top ten. Germline V gene lookup returns CDR1 GTSNPN and CDR2 SVGIG (reference sequence). The CDR3 loop spans 13 amino acids. Note on this clone: Its antigen is unidentified.

The sample taken for sequencing was central memory CD4+ T cells from blood. The J gene is TRBJ2-5, the V gene TRBV30; D gene uncertain. The J call could be wrong; TRBJ2-7 is a better fit for the DNA end. The TCR was taken from a young man with type 1 diabetes. This chain's CDR3 is CAWSVLLDGEQYF. CDR3 sequence (DNA): TGTGCCTGGAGTGTACTTCTTGACGGCGAGCAGTACTTC.